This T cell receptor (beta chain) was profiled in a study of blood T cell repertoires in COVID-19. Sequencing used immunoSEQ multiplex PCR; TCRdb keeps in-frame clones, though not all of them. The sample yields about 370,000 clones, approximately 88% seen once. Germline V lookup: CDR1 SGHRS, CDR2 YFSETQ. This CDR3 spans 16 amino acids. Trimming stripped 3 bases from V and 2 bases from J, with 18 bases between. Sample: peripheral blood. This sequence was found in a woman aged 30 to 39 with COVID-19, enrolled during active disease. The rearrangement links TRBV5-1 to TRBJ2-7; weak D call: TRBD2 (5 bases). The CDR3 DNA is TGCGCCAGCAGCTCCAGCGAGGGCGGAGGAGCCTACGAGCAGTACTTC. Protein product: CASSSSEGGGAYEQYF.